Listed below are T cell receptor beta chains from one sample, sequenced in a study of CD8 T cells in Susac syndrome. A single record per CDR3 protein comes from TCRdb applying MiXCR to the immunoSEQ multiplex PCR reads. The data contain around 200,000 distinct CDR3 sequences, under 97% of them seen just once; the ten biggest clones take up 0.075% to 0.1%. Sample: CD4+ T cells from PBMCs. All receptors derive from a human donor with Susac syndrome. The CDR3 runs from the conserved cysteine through the conserved F or W. A D gene is named only where the DNA matches it firmly.

V: TRBV30; J: TRBJ2-5; D: -; CDR3: CAWRYAGAGETQYF
V: TRBV20-1; J: TRBJ2-1; D: TRBD1; CDR3: CSARPGTGINEQFF
V: TRBV4-1; J: TRBJ2-1; D: TRBD2; CDR3: CASSQPVGLAKFF
V: TRBV15; J: TRBJ2-1; D: -; CDR3: CATSSRRSTGKFF
V: TRBV2; J: TRBJ1-4; D: -; CDR3: CASKKGNEKLFF
V: TRBV20-1; J: TRBJ1-2; D: -; CDR3: CSARDKGLGYTF
V: TRBV3-1; J: TRBJ2-5; D: TRBD1; CDR3: CASSQRDRGYQETQYF
V: TRBV5-4; J: TRBJ1-1; D: TRBD1; CDR3: CASSLAGQGVTEAFF
V: TRBV4-2; J: TRBJ2-2; D: TRBD2; CDR3: CASSRRLAGGYGTGELFF
V: TRBV11-2; J: TRBJ1-3; D: -; CDR3: CASSLDFHSGNTIYF
V: TRBV6-2/TRBV6-3; J: TRBJ1-6; D: -; CDR3: CASTLSLNSPLHF
V: TRBV12-3/TRBV12-4; J: TRBJ1-5; D: TRBD1; CDR3: CASRRTGLQPQHF
V: TRBV9; J: TRBJ2-7; D: -; CDR3: CASSVMWDGEQYF
V: TRBV30; J: TRBJ1-6; D: -; CDR3: CAWSVTSGSNNNSPLHF
V: TRBV7-8; J: TRBJ2-1; D: TRBD2; CDR3: CASSLVAGASEQFF
V: TRBV25-1; J: TRBJ1-6; D: -; CDR3: CASRGPGSSPPLHF
V: TRBV15; J: TRBJ1-1; D: -; CDR3: CATSRAQNEAFF
V: TRBV11-2; J: TRBJ2-4; D: -; CDR3: CASSMGLSSQYF
V: TRBV14; J: TRBJ1-2; D: -; CDR3: CASSQYAGANYGYTF
V: TRBV19; J: TRBJ1-1; D: TRBD1; CDR3: CASRKGQENTEAFF
V: TRBV29-1; J: TRBJ2-1; D: -; CDR3: CSVEAHASYNEQFF
V: TRBV2; J: TRBJ1-5; D: -; CDR3: CASSIFWGRRQPQHF
V: TRBV9; J: TRBJ2-7; D: -; CDR3: CASKGQYF
V: TRBV7-9; J: TRBJ2-7; D: -; CDR3: CASSQGSGEQYF
V: TRBV19; J: TRBJ1-1; D: -; CDR3: CASSTGPTNTEAFF
V: TRBV29-1; J: TRBJ1-2; D: -; CDR3: CSVIRGEDYGYTF
V: TRBV6-4; J: TRBJ1-2; D: -; CDR3: CASSATAARDYGYTF
V: TRBV20-1; J: TRBJ1-5; D: -; CDR3: CSAQPQHF
V: TRBV5-1; J: TRBJ1-5; D: TRBD1; CDR3: CASSWGDRYNQPQHF
V: TRBV18; J: TRBJ1-1; D: TRBD1; CDR3: CASSPTEQGGSEAFF
V: TRBV24-1; J: TRBJ1-5; D: -; CDR3: CATCGGQGQPQHF
V: TRBV11-2; J: TRBJ2-1; D: -; CDR3: CASSNRVSKYNEQFF
V: TRBV30; J: TRBJ2-5; D: TRBD1; CDR3: CAWTRDREETQYF
V: TRBV3-1; J: TRBJ2-5; D: TRBD2; CDR3: CASSSQLAGQETQYF
V: TRBV28; J: TRBJ1-1; D: -; CDR3: CASTWTDSHTEAFF
V: TRBV3-1; J: TRBJ2-1; D: -; CDR3: CASSGFRSYNEQFF
V: TRBV5-1; J: TRBJ1-1; D: TRBD1; CDR3: CASSLAEPGQRTLF
V: TRBV25-1; J: TRBJ1-1; D: -; CDR3: CASDVGTPDTEAFF
V: TRBV5-4; J: TRBJ2-1; D: -; CDR3: CASSRVGGSGGNEQFF
V: TRBV9; J: TRBJ1-1; D: TRBD1; CDR3: CASSVQGANTEAFF
V: TRBV29-1; J: TRBJ2-5; D: TRBD1; CDR3: CSGTGQGYEETQYF
V: TRBV16; J: TRBJ1-5; D: TRBD1; CDR3: CASSQLDRGGNQPQHF
V: TRBV5-4; J: TRBJ2-7; D: TRBD2; CDR3: CASSLASSGGIYEQYF
V: TRBV20-1; J: TRBJ2-3; D: -; CDR3: CSPFGDTQYF
V: TRBV12-3/TRBV12-4; J: TRBJ1-6; D: -; CDR3: CASRTRIAGNSPLHF
V: TRBV30; J: TRBJ2-4; D: -; CDR3: CAWRSDANIQYF
V: TRBV7-9; J: TRBJ2-3; D: -; CDR3: CASSLAVAGATDTQYF
V: TRBV7-2; J: TRBJ2-5; D: -; CDR3: CASSLGKMGGETQYF
V: TRBV4-1; J: TRBJ2-6; D: TRBD1; CDR3: CASSAPGQVNSGANVLTF
V: TRBV29-1; J: TRBJ1-2; D: -; CDR3: CSVEEGGGYTF
V: TRBV6-6; J: TRBJ1-2; D: TRBD1; CDR3: CASSSPGQGIHGYTF
V: TRBV29-1; J: TRBJ2-7; D: TRBD1; CDR3: CSVGGTGADEQYF
V: TRBV9; J: TRBJ1-1; D: -; CDR3: CASSVAEGLNTEAFF
V: TRBV5-4; J: TRBJ2-1; D: -; CDR3: CASSLGLSYNEQFF
V: TRBV5-1; J: TRBJ2-7; D: -; CDR3: CASSFGSGEQYF
V: TRBV5-1; J: TRBJ2-1; D: TRBD2; CDR3: CASSAPLAGTYNEQFF
V: TRBV7-9; J: TRBJ2-3; D: TRBD2; CDR3: CASTASGNTDTQYF